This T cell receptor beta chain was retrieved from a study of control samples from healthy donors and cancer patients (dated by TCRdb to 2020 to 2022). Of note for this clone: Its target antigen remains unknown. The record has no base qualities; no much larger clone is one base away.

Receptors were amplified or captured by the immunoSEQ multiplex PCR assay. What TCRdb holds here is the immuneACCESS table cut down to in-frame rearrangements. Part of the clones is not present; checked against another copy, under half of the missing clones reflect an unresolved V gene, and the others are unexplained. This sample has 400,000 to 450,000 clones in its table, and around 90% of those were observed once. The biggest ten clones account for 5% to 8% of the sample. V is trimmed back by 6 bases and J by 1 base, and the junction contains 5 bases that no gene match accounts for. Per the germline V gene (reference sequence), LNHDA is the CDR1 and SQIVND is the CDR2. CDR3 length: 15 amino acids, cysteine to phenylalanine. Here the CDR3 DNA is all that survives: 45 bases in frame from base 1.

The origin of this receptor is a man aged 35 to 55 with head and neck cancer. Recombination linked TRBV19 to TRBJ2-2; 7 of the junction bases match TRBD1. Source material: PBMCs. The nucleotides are TGTGCCAGTAGACGAAACAGGGGGAACACCGGGGAGCTGTTTTTT. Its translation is CASRRNRGNTGELFF.